This TCR beta chain was captured in a study of PD-L1 blockade in urothelial cancer. The wider study: Each patient had 0 to 3 earlier chemotherapy regimens.

Noted time point: pretreatment peripheral blood. TCRdb's table, derived via immunoSEQ multiplex PCR, lists solely in-frame clones and lacks some. Counted here are fewer than 60,000 clones, 75% to 90% occurring once; the ten biggest clones make up about 1.2%. The ends lost 3 bases at V and 5 bases at J; junction bases unmatched: 3. CDR3 length: 14 residues. CDR1 LGHNA and CDR2 YNFKEQ come from the germline V gene. The sequence was obtained from a man in his forties or fifties with urothelial cancer. V usage is TRBV4-2 and J usage is TRBJ1-2; TRBD1 agrees at 10 bases. The source material was PBMCs, sampled around atezolizumab (anti-PD-L1) treatment. CDR3 sequence (DNA): TGTGCCAGCAGCCAGACAGGGGGCGAATATGGCTACACCTTC. It encodes CASSQTGGEYGYTF.